Following are 20 T cell receptor beta chains from one sample sequenced in a study of T cells in Graves' hyperthyroidism and ophthalmopathy. Authors of the study amplified TCR beta CDR3 regions from RNA transcripts. The primer set for the first-round RT-PCR of the TCR CDR3 was HTBI. MiXCR, run by TCRdb on the multiplex PCR reads, gives a single entry per CDR3 protein. The sample comprises over 500,000 distinct CDR3 sequences, over 35% of which are singletons, and 35% to 50% rests with the top ten. Sequenced input: peripheral blood or thyroid tissue (not recorded which). The origin of the receptors is an adult woman with Graves' disease, either hyperthyroidism or ophthalmopathy (not recorded which).

This clonotype showed up many times. The chain carries TRBV9 and TRBJ2-5; D remains ambiguous. The CDR3 contains 13 residues. CDR1 and CDR2 (germline): SGDLS, YYNGEE. V gave up 0 bases and J gave up 5 bases, with 8 bases separating them. CDR3 protein: CASSVGTPETQYF. The CDR3 DNA sequence: TGTGCCAGCAGCGTAGGTACTCCGGAGACCCAGTACTTC.

This clonotype occurred many times. The chain uses TRBV4-1 and TRBJ2-7; 12 bases fit TRBD2. V lost 1 base and J lost 5; bases outside the gene matches: 0. CDR3 length: 14 amino acids. CDR1 and CDR2 (germline): MGHRA, YSYEKL. The CDR3 sequence: CASSQGTSGNEQYF. In DNA, the CDR3 is TGCGCCAGCAGCCAAGGGACTAGCGGGAACGAGCAGTACTTC.

J is TRBJ1-2 and V is TRBV5-5; D gene uncertain. The germline CDR1 and CDR2 sequences are SGHKS and YYEKEE (reference sequence). This CDR3 spans 14 amino acids. V was pared by 4 bases and J by 5 bases, with 15 bases between. This CDR3 reads CASSLSADGYGYTF. CDR3 sequence (DNA): TGTGCCAGCAGCCTCTCCGCGGACGGATATGGCTACACCTTC.

On this clonotype itself: At one boundary the junction diverges from the germline segment, which might be a read error. This chain joins TRBV19 and TRBJ2-3; TRBD1 matches 8 bases. Germline V lookup: CDR1 LNHDA, CDR2 SQIVND (reference sequence). There are 14 residues in the CDR3. Here the CDR3 DNA reads TGTGCCAGTAAGACCGGGACAGGAATTGCCAAGCAGTACTTT. Amino acids: CASKTGTGIAKQYF.

This clonotype was seen a few times. The CDR3 nucleotides read TGTGCCAGCAGCTCCTCGCCCGGACAGGGGAAAAGGGGCTACACCTTC. It is translated as CASSSSPGQGKRGYTF. The V gene is TRBV7-9, the J gene TRBJ1-2; 9 nucleotides agree with TRBD1. The junction had 14 bases not matched to a gene; V was cut back by 4 bases and J by 8 bases. The V gene's germline CDR1 is SEHNR and CDR2 FQNEAQ (reference sequence). This CDR3 is 16 amino acids long.

This rearrangement joins TRBV9 to TRBJ1-2; TRBD1 matches at 9 bases. This CDR3 region has 14 residues. Germline CDR1 and CDR2: SGDLS and YYNGEE. Unmatched junction bases numbered 4, after V lost 3 bases and J lost 4 bases. CDR3 loop: CASSDWGQGYGYTF. DNA for the CDR3: TGTGCCAGCAGCGATTGGGGACAGGGCTATGGCTACACCTTC.

This clonotype has just one count. The chain has TRBV5-1 and TRBJ2-5; the D is unclear. This CDR3 region has 13 residues. The germline V gene has CDR1 SGHRS and CDR2 YFSETQ. V was shortened by 6 bases and J by 5 bases, with 14 bases between the two germline ends. CDR3 sequence reads: CASNQFHRETQYF. The CDR3, as DNA: TGCGCCAGCAACCAGTTCCATCGTGAGACCCAGTACTTC.

This clonotype was counted many times. V is TRBV11-2 and J is TRBJ1-1, with D uncertain. The CDR3 has 15 residues. V was trimmed by 3 bases and J by 1 base, leaving 12 bases between them. Germline V lookup: CDR1 SGHAT, CDR2 FQNNGV. The CDR3 sequence: CASSLGPVRNTEAFF. CDR3 coding DNA: TGTGCCAGCAGCTTGGGTCCAGTTAGGAACACTGAAGCTTTCTTT.

The CDR3 region is CASSARRINSPLHF. The CDR3, as DNA: TGTGCCAGCAGTGCTAGAAGGATTAATTCACCCCTCCACTTT. This chain connects TRBV2 to TRBJ1-6; no firm D call. From germline, CDR1 is SNHLY and CDR2 FYNNEI. V dropped 4 bases and J dropped 6 bases, with 10 bases sitting between them. The CDR3 spans 14 residues.

The J gene is TRBJ1-2, the V gene TRBV6-5; a possible D gene is TRBD1 (6 bases). This CDR3 region has 14 residues. Trimming stripped 7 bases from V and 3 bases from J, with 15 bases between. In germline, CDR1 is MNHEY, CDR2 SVGAGI. The CDR3: CASTRTAWDYGYTF. The CDR3 DNA is TGTGCCAGCACTAGGACAGCGTGGGACTATGGCTACACCTTC.

The chain has TRBV7-2 and TRBJ2-2; the D is unclear. The CDR3 spans 14 residues. Germline CDR1 SGHTA, CDR2 FQGNSA. Trimming stripped 6 bases from V and 5 bases from J, with 13 bases between. The CDR3 DNA follows: TGTGCCAGCAGACGATCCCGTTGGACCGGGGAGCTGTTTTTT. Amino acid sequence: CASRRSRWTGELFF.

The rearrangement links TRBV7-8 to TRBJ2-7; D is perhaps TRBD1 (5 bases). The CDR3 sequence is 13 residues long. The germline V gene has CDR1 SGHVS and CDR2 FQNEAQ. The V and J ends lost 8 bases and 1 base respectively, with 12 bases between them. Here the CDR3 reads CASGQTDSYEQYF. CDR3 in DNA: TGTGCCAGCGGCCAGACAGATTCCTACGAGCAGTACTTC.

This rearrangement joins TRBV9 to TRBJ1-2; D is possibly TRBD1 (5 bases). The V gene lost 0 bases and the J gene lost 8 bases, with 14 bases spanning the gap. In germline, CDR1 is SGDLS, CDR2 YYNGEE. This CDR3 has 14 amino acids. CDR3 DNA: TGTGCCAGCAGCGTAGCGCGGCAGGGAGCCGGCTACACCTTC. Protein: CASSVARQGAGYTF. Full variable domain (missing parts from reference TRBV9 and TRBJ1-2): DSGVTQTPKHLITATGQRVTLRCSPRSGDLSVYWYQQSLDQGLQFLIQYYNGEERAKGNILERFSAQQFPDLHSELNLSSLELGDSALYFCASSVARQGAGYTFGSGTRLTVV.

This clonotype showed up many times. The chain's CDR3 is CSARAFGGQFGGYTF. The DNA of the CDR3 is TGCAGTGCTAGAGCATTTGGGGGGCAGTTCGGTGGCTACACCTTC. The V call is TRBV20-1, the J call TRBJ1-2; weak D call: TRBD1 (6 bases). V dropped 1 base and J dropped 7 bases, with 19 bases sitting between them. Germline assignment: CDR1 DFQATT and CDR2 SNEGSKA (reference sequence). The CDR3 loop spans 15 amino acids.

This chain uses TRBV7-3 with TRBJ2-5, with 9 bases that match TRBD1. This CDR3 is 14 amino acids long. The germline gives CDR1 SGHTA, CDR2 FQGTGA. The V and J ends lost 6 bases and 4 bases, in that order; junction bases with no gene match: 6. The CDR3 is CASSKQGAGETQYF. CDR3 DNA sequence: TGTGCCAGCAGTAAACAGGGGGCAGGAGAGACCCAGTACTTC.

On this clonotype: A much larger clone is a single base away; this may be a read error. The chain is built from TRBV20-1 and TRBJ2-5, with 8 bases fitting TRBD2. The V gene's germline CDR1 is DFQATT and CDR2 SNEGSKA (reference sequence). CDR3 size: 16 residues. CDR3 in amino acids: CSARDLVAGYQEAQYF. Written as DNA, the CDR3 is TGCAGTGCTAGAGATTTGGTAGCGGGGTACCAAGAGGCCCAGTACTTC.

The gene calls are TRBV10-3 and TRBJ2-5, with D uncertain. This CDR3 region has 14 residues. V was shortened by 2 bases and J by 1 base, with 8 bases between the two germline ends. From germline, CDR1 is ENHRY and CDR2 SYGVKD. The CDR3 DNA reads as TGTGCCATCAGTGAGAACTGGCTCCAAGAGACCCAGTACTTC. Protein: CAISENWLQETQYF.

The gene calls are TRBV7-2 and TRBJ1-5; 10 bases are shared with TRBD1. V trimming: 5 bases; J trimming: 7 bases; junction bases outside the gene matches: 11. CDR3 size: 16 residues. Germline assignment: CDR1 SGHTA and CDR2 FQGNSA. The CDR3 protein is CASSRQGQGRRQPQHF. CDR3 sequence (DNA): TGTGCCAGCAGCCGGCAGGGACAGGGGAGGCGGCAGCCCCAGCATTTT.

The chain recombines TRBV6-2 or TRBV6-3 with TRBJ2-6; TRBD1 aligns across 7 bases. V lost 7 bases, J lost 19 bases, and 16 bases stayed unmatched. The CDR3 spans 13 residues. Germline values: CDR1 MNHEY, CDR2 SVGEGT. The CDR3 nucleotides read TGTGCCAGCACCGACAACTTTGACAGGGCCCAAACTTTC. Protein sequence: CASTDNFDRAQTF.

This clonotype was seen repeatedly, ten times or more. The V gene is TRBV9, the J gene TRBJ1-1; unclear D gene. This CDR3 has 13 residues. The V end was cut by 0 bases, the J end by 0 bases, with 3 bases between. In germline, CDR1 is SGDLS, CDR2 YYNGEE. The CDR3 is CASSVALNTEAFF. For the CDR3, the DNA is TGTGCCAGCAGCGTAGCTTTGAACACTGAAGCTTTCTTT.